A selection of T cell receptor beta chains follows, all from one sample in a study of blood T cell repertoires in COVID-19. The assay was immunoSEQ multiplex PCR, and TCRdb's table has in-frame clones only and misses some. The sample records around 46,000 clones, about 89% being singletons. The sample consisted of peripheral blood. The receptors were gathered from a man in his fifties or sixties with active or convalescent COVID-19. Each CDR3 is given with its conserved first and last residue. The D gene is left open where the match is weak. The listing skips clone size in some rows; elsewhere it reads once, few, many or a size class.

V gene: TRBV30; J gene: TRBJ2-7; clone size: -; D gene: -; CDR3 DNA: TGTGCCTGGAGTGTACTGGACGAGCAGTACTTC; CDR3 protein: CAWSVLDEQYF
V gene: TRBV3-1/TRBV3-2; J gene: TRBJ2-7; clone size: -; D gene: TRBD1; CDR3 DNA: TGTGCCAGCAGCCAAGATCCGGGACAGCACTCCTACGAGCAGTACTTC; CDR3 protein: CASSQDPGQHSYEQYF
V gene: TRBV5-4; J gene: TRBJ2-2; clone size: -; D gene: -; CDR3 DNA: TGTGCCAGCAGCTCCCAGTCCGGCCGAGGCGGGGAGCTGTTTTTT; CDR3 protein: CASSSQSGRGGELFF
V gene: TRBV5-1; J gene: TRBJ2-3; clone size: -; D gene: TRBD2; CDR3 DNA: TGCGCCAGCAGCTTGCCTAGCGGGGGATATACCGATACGCAGTATTTT; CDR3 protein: CASSLPSGGYTDTQYF
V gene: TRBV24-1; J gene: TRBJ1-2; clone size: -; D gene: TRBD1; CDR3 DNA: TGTGCCACCAGTGATCCCGACAGGGCTGGCTACACCTTC; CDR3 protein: CATSDPDRAGYTF
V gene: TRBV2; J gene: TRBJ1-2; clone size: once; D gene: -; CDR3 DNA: TGTGCCAGCAGAGACACGGGACACAGCTATGGCTACACCTTC; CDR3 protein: CASRDTGHSYGYTF
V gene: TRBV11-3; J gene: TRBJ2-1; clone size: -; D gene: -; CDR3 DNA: TGTGCCAGCAGCTCCCAGGACTCCGATGAGCAGTTCTTC; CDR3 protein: CASSSQDSDEQFF
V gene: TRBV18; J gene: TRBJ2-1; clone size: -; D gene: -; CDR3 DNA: TGTGCCAGCTCTCCGACGGAGATGATCTCCTACAATGAGCAGTTCTTC; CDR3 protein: CASSPTEMISYNEQFF
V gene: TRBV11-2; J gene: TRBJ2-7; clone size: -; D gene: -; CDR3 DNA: TGTGCCAGCAGCCCTTTGATGGCCTCCTACGAGCAGTACTTC; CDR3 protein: CASSPLMASYEQYF
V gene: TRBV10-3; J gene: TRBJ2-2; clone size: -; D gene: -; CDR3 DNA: TGTGCCATCAGTGGCGGCGGCACCGGGGAGCTGTTTTTT; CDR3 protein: CAISGGGTGELFF